This T cell receptor (beta chain) stems from a study of blood T cell repertoires in COVID-19. On the study more broadly: Samples came from the United States, Italy and Spain, spanning acute and convalescent COVID-19. Sources were T cells, B-cell-depleted T cells, or PBMCs; the material itself was cDNA or gDNA.

This CDR3 is built from 15 residues. Germline V lookup: CDR1 SGDLS, CDR2 YYNGEE. Trimming shortened V by 0 bases and J by 4 bases, and 11 bases separated the two germline ends. Per the authors' pipeline: Nucleated cell counts were estimated from reference gene primer amplification. Sequencing used immunoSEQ multiplex PCR; TCRdb keeps in-frame clones, though not all of them. Clonal size and the V and J genes are those of that table, whereas D and trimming came from the DNA. This sample carries 110,000 to 150,000 clones, 75% to 90% of them seen once, and the ten largest clones take approximately 11%. Source material: peripheral blood. The TCR originated in a woman of 80 years or more with acute or convalescent COVID-19. V is TRBV9 and J is TRBJ1-3; D remains ambiguous. The CDR3, as DNA: TGTGCCAGCAGCGTAGCTAACGGGATAGGAAACACCATATATTTT. It is translated as CASSVANGIGNTIYF.